This T cell receptor beta chain was identified in a study of T cell repertoires in cytomegalovirus infection. Looking at the study overall: Matching HLA type, along with CMV infection, was indicated by public TCR beta signatures.

Trimming cost V 4 bases and J 3 bases, with 17 bases left between them. The germline CDR1 and CDR2 sequences are SGHRS and YFSETQ. CDR3 length: 15 amino acids. This clonotype was recorded a few times. Its antigen remains unknown. Points from the study as a whole: The study identified carriers of CMV plus the relevant HLA from cumulative public TCR beta family frequency.

TCRdb fed the reads into MiXCR, producing one record per CDR3 protein. Altogether some 200,000 distinct CDR3 sequences are present, 8% to 10% being singletons, with the ten largest covering about 5%. This chain joins TRBV5-1 and TRBJ2-7, with D possibly TRBD1 on 6 matching bases. This clonotype was sampled from a human donor in good health (CMV status not recorded). Some clones in this sample may be carry-over from other donors' samples. Sample: PBMCs. In DNA, the CDR3 is TGCGCCAGCAGCCCGCCAACAGGGATGTTCTACGAGCAGTACTTC. Amino acids: CASSPPTGMFYEQYF.